The next 2 T cell receptor beta chains were all read from a single sample in a study of patients and donors after allogeneic stem cell transplantation. TCRdb passed the RT-PCR reads through MiXCR, listing each CDR3 protein once. The data show 150,000 to 200,000 distinct CDR3 sequences, roughly 40% seen once. Sequences were obtained from blood, either unsorted or a sorted T cell fraction (not recorded which). These TCRs come from a human donor who was either an allogeneic HSCT recipient or a stem cell or donor lymphocyte infusion donor (not recorded which). It is not recorded whose cells these are; they may come from a transplant donor.

The CDR3 DNA follows: TGTGCCAGCAGCTTCGGCGGGAGTGGGGAGCTGTTTTTT. Protein product: CASSFGGSGELFF. This sequence joins TRBV5-6 and TRBJ2-2, with 7 bases identical to TRBD2. Germline V gene sequence: CDR1 SGHDT, CDR2 YYEEEE. The CDR3 has 13 amino acids. With 2 bases clipped from V and 8 bases from J, the junction kept 3 bases outside the gene matches. The full variable domain, in which reference TRBV5-6 and TRBJ2-2 provide the parts outside the CDR3, is DAGVTQSPTHLIKTRGQQVTLRCSPKSGHDTVSWYQQALGQGPQFIFQYYEEEERQRGNFPDRFSGHQFPNYSSELNVNALLLGDSALYLCASSFGGSGELFFGEGSRLTVL.

The rearrangement uses TRBV7-6 and TRBJ1-6; D gene unclear. In germline, CDR1 is SGHVS, CDR2 FNYEAQ. The CDR3 consists of 16 residues. Trimming left V 0 bases short and J 6 bases short, with 12 bases between. CDR3 DNA: TGTGCCAGCAGCTTAGCGAGAAACGGTCTTAATTCACCCCTCCACTTT. It translates to CASSLARNGLNSPLHF.